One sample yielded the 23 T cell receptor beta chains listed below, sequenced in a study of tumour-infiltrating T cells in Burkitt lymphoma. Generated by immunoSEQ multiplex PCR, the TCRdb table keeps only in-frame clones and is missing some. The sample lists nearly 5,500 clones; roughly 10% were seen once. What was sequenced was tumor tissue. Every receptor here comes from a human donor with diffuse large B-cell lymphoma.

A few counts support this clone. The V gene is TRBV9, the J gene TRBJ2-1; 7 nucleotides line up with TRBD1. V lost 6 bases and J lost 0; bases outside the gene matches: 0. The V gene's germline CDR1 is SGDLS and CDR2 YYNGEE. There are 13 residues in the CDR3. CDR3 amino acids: CASKGASYNEQFF. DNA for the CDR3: TGTGCCAGCAAGGGGGCCTCCTACAATGAGCAGTTCTTC.

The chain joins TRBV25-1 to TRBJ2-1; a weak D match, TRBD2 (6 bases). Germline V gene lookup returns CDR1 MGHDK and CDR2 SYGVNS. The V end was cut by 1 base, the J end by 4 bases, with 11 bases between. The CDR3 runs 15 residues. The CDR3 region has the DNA TGTGCCAGCAGTGAATTTGGTGGGAGGTACAATGAGCAGTTCTTC. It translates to CASSEFGGRYNEQFF.

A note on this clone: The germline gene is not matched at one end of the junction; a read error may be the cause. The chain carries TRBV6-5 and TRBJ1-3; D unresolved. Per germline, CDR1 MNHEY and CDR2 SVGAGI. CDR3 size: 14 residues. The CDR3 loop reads CACRTLSSGNTRYF. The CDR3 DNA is TGTGCCTGCCGGACGCTTAGCTCTGGAAACACCAGATATTTT.

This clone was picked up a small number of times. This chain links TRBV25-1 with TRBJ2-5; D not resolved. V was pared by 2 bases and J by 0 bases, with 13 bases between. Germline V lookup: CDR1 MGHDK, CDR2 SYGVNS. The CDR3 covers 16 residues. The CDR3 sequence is CASSEMTKGHQETQYF. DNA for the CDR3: TGTGCCAGCAGTGAAATGACGAAAGGGCACCAAGAGACCCAGTACTTC.

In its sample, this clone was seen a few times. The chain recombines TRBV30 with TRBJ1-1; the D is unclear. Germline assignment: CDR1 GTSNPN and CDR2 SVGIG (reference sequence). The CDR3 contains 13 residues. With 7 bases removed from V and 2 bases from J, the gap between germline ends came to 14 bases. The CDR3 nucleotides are TGTGCCTCCACCGTGGGGAGCAACACTGAAGCTTTCTTT. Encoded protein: CASTVGSNTEAFF.

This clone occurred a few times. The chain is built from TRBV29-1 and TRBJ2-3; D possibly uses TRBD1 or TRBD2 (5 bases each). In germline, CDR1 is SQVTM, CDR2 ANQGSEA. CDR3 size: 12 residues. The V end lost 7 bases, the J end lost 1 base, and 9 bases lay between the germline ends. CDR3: CSAGTRTDTQYF. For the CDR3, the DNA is TGCAGCGCCGGGACCCGCACAGATACGCAGTATTTT.

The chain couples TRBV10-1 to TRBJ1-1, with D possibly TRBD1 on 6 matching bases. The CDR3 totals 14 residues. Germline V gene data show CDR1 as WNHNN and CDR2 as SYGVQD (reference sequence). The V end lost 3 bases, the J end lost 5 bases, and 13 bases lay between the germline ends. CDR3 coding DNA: TGCGCCAGCAGTGAAGATGGGGGCTGGACTGAAGCTTTCTTT. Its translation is CASSEDGGWTEAFF.

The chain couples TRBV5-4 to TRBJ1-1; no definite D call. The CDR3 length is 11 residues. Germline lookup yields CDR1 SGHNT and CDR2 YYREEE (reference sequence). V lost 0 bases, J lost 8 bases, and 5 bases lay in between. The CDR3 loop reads CASSLGREAFF. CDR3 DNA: TGTGCCAGCAGCTTGGGACGAGAAGCTTTCTTT.

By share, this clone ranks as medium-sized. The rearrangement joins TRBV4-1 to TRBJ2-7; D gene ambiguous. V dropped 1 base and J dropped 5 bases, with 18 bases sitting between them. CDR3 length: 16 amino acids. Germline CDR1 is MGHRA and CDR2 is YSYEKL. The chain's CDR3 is CASSQVPKHDWNEQYF. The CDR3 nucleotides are TGCGCCAGCAGCCAAGTACCAAAGCACGACTGGAACGAGCAGTACTTC.

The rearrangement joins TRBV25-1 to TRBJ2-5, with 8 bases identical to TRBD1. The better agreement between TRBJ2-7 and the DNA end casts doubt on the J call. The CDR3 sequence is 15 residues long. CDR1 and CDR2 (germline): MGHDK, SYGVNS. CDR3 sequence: CASSETTGDSYEQYF. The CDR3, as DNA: TGTGCCAGCAGTGAGACGACAGGGGACTCCTACGAGCAGTACTTC.

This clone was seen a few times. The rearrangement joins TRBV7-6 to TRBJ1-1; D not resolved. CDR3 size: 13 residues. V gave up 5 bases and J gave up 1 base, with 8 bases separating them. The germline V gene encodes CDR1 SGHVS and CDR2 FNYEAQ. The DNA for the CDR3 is TGTGCCAGCAGCATTATTAGGAACACTGAAGCTTTCTTT. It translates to CASSIIRNTEAFF.

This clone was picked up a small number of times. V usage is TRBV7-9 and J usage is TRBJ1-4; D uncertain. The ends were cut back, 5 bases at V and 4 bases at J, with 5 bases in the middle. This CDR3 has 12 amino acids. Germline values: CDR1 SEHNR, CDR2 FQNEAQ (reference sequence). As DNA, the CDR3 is TGTGCCAGCAGCGTTCTTAATGAAAAACTGTTTTTT. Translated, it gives CASSVLNEKLFF.

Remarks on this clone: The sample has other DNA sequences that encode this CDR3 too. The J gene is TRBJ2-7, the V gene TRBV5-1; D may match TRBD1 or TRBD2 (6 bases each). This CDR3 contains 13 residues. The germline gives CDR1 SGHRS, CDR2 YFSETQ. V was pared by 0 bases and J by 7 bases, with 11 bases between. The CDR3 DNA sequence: TGCGCCAGCAGCTTGGGAGGGGGGCTTGAGCAGTACTTC. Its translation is CASSLGGGLEQYF.

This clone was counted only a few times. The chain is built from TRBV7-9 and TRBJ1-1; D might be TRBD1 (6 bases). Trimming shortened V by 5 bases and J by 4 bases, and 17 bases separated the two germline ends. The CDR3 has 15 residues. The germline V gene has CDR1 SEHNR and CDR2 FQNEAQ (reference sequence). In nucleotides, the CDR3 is TGTGCCAGCAGCGCGTCAGGGGCGGAGGGCACTGAAGCTTTCTTT. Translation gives CASSASGAEGTEAFF. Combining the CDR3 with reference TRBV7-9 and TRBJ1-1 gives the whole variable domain DTGVSQNPRHKITKRGQNVTFRCDPISEHNRLYWYRQTLGQGPEFLTYFQNEAQLEKSRLLSDRFSAERPKGSFSTLEIQRTEQGDSAMYLCASSASGAEGTEAFFGQGTRLTVV.

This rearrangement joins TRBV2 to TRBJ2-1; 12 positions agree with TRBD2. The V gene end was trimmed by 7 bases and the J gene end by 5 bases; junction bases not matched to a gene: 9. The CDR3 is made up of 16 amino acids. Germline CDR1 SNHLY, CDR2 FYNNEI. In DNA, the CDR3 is TGTGCCAGCATGGGCCGACTAGCGGGGGTCCACAATGAGCAGTTCTTC. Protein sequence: CASMGRLAGVHNEQFF.

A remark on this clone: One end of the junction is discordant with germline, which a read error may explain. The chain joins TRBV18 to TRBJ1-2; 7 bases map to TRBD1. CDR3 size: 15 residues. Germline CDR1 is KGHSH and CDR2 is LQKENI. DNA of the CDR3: TGTGTCAGCTCACCTACAGGGGCATTCGACTATGGCTACACCTTC. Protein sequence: CVSSPTGAFDYGYTF.

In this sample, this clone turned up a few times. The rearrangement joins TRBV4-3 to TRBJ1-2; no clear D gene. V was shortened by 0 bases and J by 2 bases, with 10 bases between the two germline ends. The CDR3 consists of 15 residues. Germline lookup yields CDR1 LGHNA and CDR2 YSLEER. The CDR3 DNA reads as TGCGCCAGCAGCCAAGAAAGGGCCAACAACTATGGCTACACCTTC. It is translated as CASSQERANNYGYTF.

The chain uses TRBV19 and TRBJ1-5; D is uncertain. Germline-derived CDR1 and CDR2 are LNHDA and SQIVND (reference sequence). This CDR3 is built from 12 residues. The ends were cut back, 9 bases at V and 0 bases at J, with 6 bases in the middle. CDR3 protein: CARDYSNQPQHF. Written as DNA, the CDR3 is TGTGCCAGGGACTATAGCAATCAGCCCCAGCATTTT.

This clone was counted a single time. The CDR3 region has the DNA TGTGCCAGCAGCTCCCGGGCATACCATTTCGCGAACACCGGGGAGCTGTTTTTT. Amino acid sequence: CASSSRAYHFANTGELFF. The V and J genes are TRBV7-6 and TRBJ2-2, with no clear D. Deletions cut 4 bases from V and 0 bases from J, with 18 bases between. CDR3 size: 18 residues. Germline CDR1 SGHVS, CDR2 FNYEAQ.

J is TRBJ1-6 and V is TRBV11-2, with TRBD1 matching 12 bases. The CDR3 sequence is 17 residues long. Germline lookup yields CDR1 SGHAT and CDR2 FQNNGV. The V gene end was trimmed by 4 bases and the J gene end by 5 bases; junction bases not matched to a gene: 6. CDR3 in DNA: TGTGCCAGCAGCTCGCACTGGGACAGGGGGCATAATTCACCCCTCCACTTT. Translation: CASSSHWDRGHNSPLHF.

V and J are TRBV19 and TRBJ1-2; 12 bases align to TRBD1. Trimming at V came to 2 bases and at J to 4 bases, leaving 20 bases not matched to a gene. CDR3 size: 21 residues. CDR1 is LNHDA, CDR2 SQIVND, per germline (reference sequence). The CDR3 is CASSINERGTGGAEFSYGYTF. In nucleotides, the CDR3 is TGTGCCAGTAGTATAAACGAGCGAGGGACAGGGGGCGCGGAGTTTTCCTATGGCTACACCTTC.

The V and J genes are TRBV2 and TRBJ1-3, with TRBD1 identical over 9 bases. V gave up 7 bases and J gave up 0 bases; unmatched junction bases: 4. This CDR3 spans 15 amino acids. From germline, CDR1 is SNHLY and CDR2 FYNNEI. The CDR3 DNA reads TGTGCCAGCACTCGGACAGGGGCCTCTGGAAACACCATATATTTT. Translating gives CASTRTGASGNTIYF.

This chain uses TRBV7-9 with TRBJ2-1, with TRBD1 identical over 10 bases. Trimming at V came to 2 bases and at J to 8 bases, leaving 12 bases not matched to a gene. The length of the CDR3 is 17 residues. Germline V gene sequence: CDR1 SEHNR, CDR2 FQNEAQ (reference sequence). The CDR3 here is CASSLHLRTGGFDEQFF. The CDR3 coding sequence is TGTGCCAGCAGCTTACATTTGCGGACAGGGGGTTTTGATGAGCAGTTCTTC. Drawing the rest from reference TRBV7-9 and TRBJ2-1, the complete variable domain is DTGVSQNPRHKITKRGQNVTFRCDPISEHNRLYWYRQTLGQGPEFLTYFQNEAQLEKSRLLSDRFSAERPKGSFSTLEIQRTEQGDSAMYLCASSLHLRTGGFDEQFFGPGTRLTVL.